The clone carrying this T cell receptor beta chain occurred a few times. These data originate in a study of blood T cell repertoires in COVID-19. Across the whole study: Sample material is recorded as cDNA or gDNA derived from T cells, B-cell-depleted T cells, or PBMCs.

As processed by the authors: The assay estimated nucleated cells by amplifying reference gene primers. Some clones are missing from TCRdb's copy, which holds only in-frame ones; the method was immunoSEQ multiplex PCR. The V and J calls and clone size are taken from that table; D and trimming were inferred from the DNA. The data show 55,000 to 90,000 clones, approximately 86% seen once. With 4 bases removed from V and 2 bases from J, the gap between germline ends came to 13 bases. Germline lookup yields CDR1 KGHDR and CDR2 SFDVKD. This CDR3 is 15 amino acids long. The sequencing sample was made of peripheral blood. This clonotype was obtained from a woman in her sixties with acute or convalescent COVID-19. The rearrangement uses TRBV24-1 and TRBJ2-5; D may be TRBD2 (7 bases). In DNA, the CDR3 is TGTGCCACCAGTGACGGGGGGCAGGGGCAAGAGACCCAGTACTTC. Protein: CATSDGGQGQETQYF.